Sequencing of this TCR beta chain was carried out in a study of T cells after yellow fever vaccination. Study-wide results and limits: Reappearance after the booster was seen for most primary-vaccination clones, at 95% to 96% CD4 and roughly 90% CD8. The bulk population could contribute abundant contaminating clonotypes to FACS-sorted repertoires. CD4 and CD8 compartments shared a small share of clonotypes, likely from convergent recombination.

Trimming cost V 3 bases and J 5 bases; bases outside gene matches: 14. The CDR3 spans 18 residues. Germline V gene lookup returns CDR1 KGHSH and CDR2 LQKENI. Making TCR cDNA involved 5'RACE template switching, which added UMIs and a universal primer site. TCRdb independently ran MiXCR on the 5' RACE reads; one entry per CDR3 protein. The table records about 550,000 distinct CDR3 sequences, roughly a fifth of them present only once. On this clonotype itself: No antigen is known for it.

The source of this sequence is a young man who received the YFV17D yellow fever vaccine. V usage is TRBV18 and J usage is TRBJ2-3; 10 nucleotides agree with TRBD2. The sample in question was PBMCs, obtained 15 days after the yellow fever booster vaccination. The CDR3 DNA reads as TGTGCCAGCTCACCCATCCGGCCTAGCGGGAGAAGCGGAGATACGCAGTATTTT. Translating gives CASSPIRPSGRSGDTQYF.